The clone carrying this TCR beta chain was observed many times. These data originate in a study of T cells in Graves' hyperthyroidism and ophthalmopathy. Overall study: Peripheral blood collection took place at initial diagnosis, before any treatment.

CDR1 and CDR2 from the germline V gene are SGHAT and FQNNGV. The CDR3 contains 15 residues. V dropped 5 bases and J dropped 3; count of bases not matched to a gene: 4. Amplification of TCR beta CDR3 regions used RNA as the template. First-round RT-PCR with HTBI primers amplified the TCR CDR3 region. Each CDR3 protein is one row after TCRdb ran MiXCR on the multiplex PCR reads. The profile shows 300,000 to 350,000 distinct CDR3 sequences, about 15% of them singletons. The sequence came from a woman aged 25 to 39 with Graves' hyperthyroidism. Sequenced sample: blood. The rearrangement links TRBV11-2 to TRBJ2-1; TRBD1 aligns across 10 bases. Written as DNA, the CDR3 is TGTGCCAGCAGCAGACAGGGGGCGGGCTACAATGAGCAGTTCTTC. It yields the protein CASSRQGAGYNEQFF.